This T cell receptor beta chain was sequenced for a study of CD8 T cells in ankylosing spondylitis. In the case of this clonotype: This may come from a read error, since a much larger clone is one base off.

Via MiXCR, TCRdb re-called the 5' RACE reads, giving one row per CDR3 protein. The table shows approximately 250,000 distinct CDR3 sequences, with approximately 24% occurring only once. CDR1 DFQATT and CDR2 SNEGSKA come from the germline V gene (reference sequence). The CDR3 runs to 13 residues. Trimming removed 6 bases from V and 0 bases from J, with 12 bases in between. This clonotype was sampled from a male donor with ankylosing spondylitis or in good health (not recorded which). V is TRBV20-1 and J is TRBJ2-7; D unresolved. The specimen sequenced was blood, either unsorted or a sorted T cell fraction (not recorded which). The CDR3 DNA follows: TGCAGTGCCCCTAGACTGAGCTCCTACGAGCAGTACTTC. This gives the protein CSAPRLSSYEQYF.